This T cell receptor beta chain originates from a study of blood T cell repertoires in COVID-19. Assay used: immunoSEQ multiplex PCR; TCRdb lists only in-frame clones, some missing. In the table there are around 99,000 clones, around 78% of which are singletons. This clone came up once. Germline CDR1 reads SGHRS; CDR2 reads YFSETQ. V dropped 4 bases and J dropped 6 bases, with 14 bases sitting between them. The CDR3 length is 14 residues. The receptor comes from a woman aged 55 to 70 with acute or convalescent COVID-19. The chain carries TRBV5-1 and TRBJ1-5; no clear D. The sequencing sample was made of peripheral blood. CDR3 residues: CASSPGSVGQPQHF. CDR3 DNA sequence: TGCGCCAGCAGCCCCGGGTCTGTTGGTCAGCCCCAGCATTTT.